Listed here are 15 T cell receptor beta chains from one sample, sequenced in a study of shared clonotypes between healthy human individuals. Terminally differentiated effector memory CD45RA+ cells were left out of the naive CD8 fraction, which was CD45RO-negative and positively selected for CCR7. Data came from immunoSEQ multiplex PCR; TCRdb stores just in-frame clones and leaves some out. The repertoire consists of about 2 million clones, with roughly 94% occurring once and the leading ten covering 0.9% to 1.5%. Sequences were obtained from naive CD8+ T cells sorted from blood. Receptors were obtained from a man aged 18-30 years in good health.

This sequence joins TRBV6-5 and TRBJ1-1; D unresolved. The CDR3 has 14 residues. Germline loops: CDR1 MNHEY, CDR2 SVGAGI. Deletions cut 6 bases from V and 0 bases from J, with 11 bases between. In DNA, the CDR3 is TGTGCCAGCAGCGCGACTGGCATGAACACTGAAGCTTTCTTT. Translation: CASSATGMNTEAFF.

The chain combines TRBV10-1 with TRBJ2-1; 9 bases line up with TRBD2. CDR3 length equals 16 residues. V lost 1 base to trimming and J lost 8 bases; unmatched junction nucleotides: 9. The V gene's germline CDR1 is WNHNN and CDR2 SYGVQD (reference sequence). Written as DNA, the CDR3 is TGCGCCAGCAGTGAGTGGGGCGGGGGGGCCCCCCATGAGCAGTTCTTC. This encodes CASSEWGGGAPHEQFF.

This clone showed up just once. This chain connects TRBV6-6 to TRBJ1-2; D is unresolved. CDR3 length: 14 residues. Trimming stripped 0 bases from V and 2 bases from J, with 7 bases between. CDR1 is MNHNY and CDR2 is SVGAGI in the germline V gene (reference sequence). Written as DNA, the CDR3 is TGTGCCAGCAGTTACTCGAACGGGAACTATGGCTACACCTTC. It translates to CASSYSNGNYGYTF.

Of note for this clone: At the DNA level, this CDR3 is encoded by other sequences in the same sample as well. The rearrangement uses TRBV19 and TRBJ2-5, with a tentative D call TRBD1 (6 bases). Trimming stripped 4 bases from V and 3 bases from J, with 9 bases between. This CDR3 has 13 amino acids. Per the germline V gene, CDR1 is LNHDA and CDR2 is SQIVND (reference sequence). The CDR3 sequence is CASSTDSEETQYF. CDR3 in DNA: TGTGCCAGTAGTACGGACAGCGAAGAGACCCAGTACTTC.

The V call is TRBV27, the J call TRBJ1-1, with 9 bases identical to TRBD1. V shed 6 bases, J shed 5 bases, and the junction held 4 bases outside the gene matches. This CDR3 comprises 13 residues. Germline loops: CDR1 MNHEY, CDR2 SMNVEV (reference sequence). The CDR3, as DNA: TGTGCCAGCAGCAGACAGGGGGTTACTGAAGCTTTCTTT. Translated, it gives CASSRQGVTEAFF.

The chain has TRBV6-5 and TRBJ1-2, with unresolved D. The V gene's germline CDR1 is MNHEY and CDR2 SVGAGI. V lost 6 bases to trimming and J lost 1 base, with 9 bases between them. This CDR3 has 13 residues. The CDR3 loop reads CASSLDNNYGYTF. DNA of the CDR3: TGTGCCAGCAGCCTTGACAATAACTATGGCTACACCTTC.

The chain recombines TRBV5-6 with TRBJ2-7; 8 bases agree with TRBD2. V shed 2 bases, J shed 3 bases, and the junction held 4 bases outside the gene matches. The CDR3 has 14 amino acids. Germline V gives CDR1 SGHDT, CDR2 YYEEEE. The CDR3 is CASSFVLADYEQYF. The CDR3 DNA follows: TGTGCCAGCAGCTTCGTACTAGCGGACTACGAGCAGTACTTC. Full variable domain (outside the CDR3, taken from reference TRBV5-6 and TRBJ2-7): DAGVTQSPTHLIKTRGQQVTLRCSPKSGHDTVSWYQQALGQGPQFIFQYYEEEERQRGNFPDRFSGHQFPNYSSELNVNALLLGDSALYLCASSFVLADYEQYFGPGTRLTVT.

The CDR3 nucleotides read TGTGCCAGCAGCTTAGCCTTCGGGACAGGGGGCGGAGAGCCCCAGCATTTT. Protein sequence: CASSLAFGTGGGEPQHF. The gene calls are TRBV7-9 and TRBJ1-5; 12 bases are shared with TRBD1. The length of the CDR3 is 17 residues. V was clipped by 0 bases and J by 8 bases; unmatched bases: 8. Germline assignment: CDR1 SEHNR and CDR2 FQNEAQ (reference sequence).

The chain uses TRBV6-1 and TRBJ1-2; D might be TRBD1 (6 bases). The CDR3 contains 12 residues. CDR1 is MNHNS, CDR2 SASEGT, per germline. V dropped 3 bases and J dropped 7 bases, with 9 bases sitting between them. The CDR3 protein is CASSESRGGYTF. The CDR3 DNA reads TGTGCCAGCAGTGAGAGCAGGGGTGGCTACACCTTC.

The chain employs TRBV5-1 and TRBJ2-2, with D uncertain. The CDR3 extends over 15 amino acids. V was pared by 4 bases and J by 0 bases, with 10 bases between. Germline V gene lookup returns CDR1 SGHRS and CDR2 YFSETQ. CDR3 residues: CASSPEHSNTGELFF. The CDR3 DNA reads as TGCGCCAGCAGCCCCGAGCATTCGAACACCGGGGAGCTGTTTTTT.

The V gene is TRBV6-5, the J gene TRBJ1-1; D remains unclear. V was clipped by 2 bases and J by 6 bases, with 10 bases between them. The CDR3 is made up of 13 amino acids. CDR1 is MNHEY and CDR2 is SVGAGI in the germline V gene. DNA for the CDR3: TGTGCCAGCAGTTACCAGTTCGGGGCTGAAGCTTTCTTT. This gives the protein CASSYQFGAEAFF.

The rearrangement uses TRBV4-1 and TRBJ2-6; TRBD1 matches 8 bases. The CDR3 has 18 residues. Germline loops: CDR1 MGHRA, CDR2 YSYEKL. V lost 0 bases and J lost 2; bases outside the gene matches: 6. CDR3 in DNA: TGCGCCAGCAGCCAAGATAGGTTGACAGGGGCTGGGGCCAACGTCCTGACTTTC. Translating it yields CASSQDRLTGAGANVLTF.

V and J are TRBV29-1 and TRBJ2-5; TRBD1 or TRBD2 may be the D gene (5 bases each). This CDR3 comprises 12 residues. The germline V gene has CDR1 SQVTM and CDR2 ANQGSEA. The CDR3 sequence: CTISGTGETQYF. The CDR3 DNA is TGCACCATTTCGGGGACGGGAGAGACCCAGTACTTC.

A single count supports this clone. The V call is TRBV9, the J call TRBJ1-2; D ambiguous. This CDR3 has 15 residues. Germline CDR1 is SGDLS and CDR2 is YYNGEE. Trimming removed 4 bases at V and 8 bases at J, with 21 bases between. The CDR3 DNA follows: TGTGCCAGCAGCACCGCCGACGGACCGGGCAGGGGCTACACCTTC. Amino acids: CASSTADGPGRGYTF.

V and J are TRBV19 and TRBJ2-2; D uncertain. The V end was cut by 6 bases, the J end by 6 bases, with 8 bases between. In germline, CDR1 is LNHDA, CDR2 SQIVND (reference sequence). CDR3 size: 12 residues. CDR3 nucleotide sequence: TGTGCCAGTAGATCCCCCCCCGGGGAGCTGTTTTTT. It translates to CASRSPPGELFF.